A single sample gave rise to the 24 T cell receptor beta chains below, sequenced in a study of cytomegalovirus exposure and HLA in healthy donors. The PCR was carried out with 60 Vbeta primers and 13 Jbeta primers. Only in-frame clones appear in the TCRdb table, and some are missing; sequencing was by immunoSEQ multiplex PCR. The repertoire holds over 100,000 clones, with roughly 80% as singletons. Specimen: PBMCs. These receptor sequences come from a man aged 25-45 years in good health and CMV-seronegative.

This clone was observed a single time. The chain combines TRBV6-1 with TRBJ2-5; 8 bases align to TRBD2. After removal of 1 base from V and 6 bases from J, the junction contained 7 bases not matched to a gene. The CDR3 totals 15 residues. From germline, CDR1 is MNHNS and CDR2 SASEGT. This chain's CDR3 is CASSEGGGGPQTQYF. The DNA of the CDR3 is TGTGCCAGCAGTGAAGGAGGCGGGGGGCCTCAGACCCAGTACTTC.

The chain employs TRBV10-2 and TRBJ2-7; a weak D match, TRBD1 (5 bases). The CDR3 is made up of 13 amino acids. From germline, CDR1 is WSHSY and CDR2 SAAADI. Trimming took off 7 bases at V and 0 bases at J, with 10 bases between the two ends. As DNA, the CDR3 is TGCGCCAGCATCTCTGACAGCTCCTACGAGCAGTACTTC. It is translated as CASISDSSYEQYF.

This clone turned up a few times. The chain combines TRBV9 with TRBJ2-2; no clear D gene. This CDR3 is built from 21 residues. V was cut by 0 bases and J by 0 bases, with 24 bases left in between. Germline loops: CDR1 SGDLS, CDR2 YYNGEE. CDR3 nucleotides: TGTGCCAGCAGCGTAGGCCCCTCGCCAATAGTCATAATTTCGAACACCGGGGAGCTGTTTTTT. Amino acids: CASSVGPSPIVIISNTGELFF.

The chain employs TRBV27 and TRBJ1-1, with TRBD1 matching over 7 bases. Per the germline V gene, CDR1 is MNHEY and CDR2 is SMNVEV (reference sequence). This CDR3 is built from 12 residues. V lost 6 bases and J lost 11; bases outside the gene matches: 9. Written as DNA, the CDR3 is TGTGCCAGCAGCCCCACAGGGGTAGGGGCTTTCTTT. Encoded protein: CASSPTGVGAFF.

V and J are TRBV6-1 and TRBJ1-4; D possibly corresponds to TRBD1 (6 bases). This CDR3 region has 15 residues. With 5 bases removed from V and 5 bases from J, the gap between germline ends came to 15 bases. Germline V gene lookup returns CDR1 MNHNS and CDR2 SASEGT. CDR3 nucleotides: TGTGCCAGCAGTAGTTCCTCAAGGGGGAATGAAAAACTGTTTTTT. Protein product: CASSSSSRGNEKLFF.

This rearrangement joins TRBV28 to TRBJ1-2; 7 bases are a match to TRBD1. Trimming took 5 bases from V and 0 from J; bases not matched to a gene: 6. Germline V gives CDR1 MDHEN, CDR2 SYDVKM. This CDR3 has 15 amino acids. CDR3 coding DNA: TGTGCCAGCAGTCTCCGGACAGGAACTAACTATGGCTACACCTTC. It specifies CASSLRTGTNYGYTF.

In the case of this clone: Mismatch with germline at one junction end may stem from a read error. The chain couples TRBV28 to TRBJ2-4; 7 bases align to TRBD1. Germline-derived CDR1 and CDR2 are MDHEN and SYDVKM. This CDR3 comprises 14 residues. DNA for the CDR3: TGTGCCAGCAGTCCCGACAGGGTACAAAACAGTCAGTACTTC. This sequence encodes CASSPDRVQNSQYF.

About this clone itself: Sequence at one end of the junction differs from germline and may be a read error. The chain's CDR3 is CASSSPTLAKNSQYF. Written as DNA, the CDR3 is TGTGCCAGCAGTTCCCCGACTCTAGCCAAAAACAGTCAGTACTTC. The V and J genes are TRBV6-6 and TRBJ2-4; D possibly corresponds to TRBD2 (5 bases). Germline loops: CDR1 MNHNY, CDR2 SVGAGI (reference sequence). This CDR3 has 15 amino acids.

This clone was seen more than once but under ten times. This chain joins TRBV6-5 and TRBJ2-7, with 7 bases lining up with TRBD2. The trim removed 2 bases at V and 7 bases at J, leaving 11 bases unmatched. Per germline, CDR1 MNHEY and CDR2 SVGAGI. The CDR3 has 15 amino acids. CDR3 protein: CASSYPGLGKGEQYF. Written as DNA, the CDR3 is TGTGCCAGCAGTTACCCCGGACTAGGCAAGGGGGAGCAGTACTTC.

The rearrangement joins TRBV6-1 to TRBJ1-1; D call uncertain. V shed 8 bases and J shed 12 bases, with 19 bases lying between them. The CDR3 length is 12 residues. Per the germline V gene, CDR1 is MNHNS and CDR2 is SASEGT. The CDR3 nucleotides are TGTGCCAGCCTTCTTCTGGGAGGGAGAACTTTCTTT. This codes for CASLLLGGRTFF.

This rearrangement joins TRBV23-1 to TRBJ2-7, with D possibly TRBD1 on 5 matching bases. TRBV23-1 falls under the ORF class, with uncertain function. V was trimmed by 3 bases and J by 2 bases, leaving 5 bases between them. The CDR3 is 12 amino acids. Here the CDR3 reads CASSQDTYEQYF. The CDR3 nucleotides are TGCGCCAGCAGTCAGGACACCTACGAGCAGTACTTC.

The chain joins TRBV7-8 to TRBJ2-1; 9 positions match TRBD1. The CDR3 contains 15 residues. From germline, CDR1 is SGHVS and CDR2 FQNEAQ. V shed 2 bases and J 6 bases; nucleotides not matched to a gene: 5. CDR3: CASSLTGTGPNEQFF. CDR3 nucleotides: TGTGCCAGCAGCTTAACCGGGACAGGGCCCAATGAGCAGTTCTTC. Filled out from reference TRBV7-8 and TRBJ2-1, the complete variable domain reads GAGVSQSPRYKVAKRGQDVALRCDPISGHVSLFWYQQALGQGPEFLTYFQNEAQLDKSGLPSDRFFAERPEGSVSTLKIQRTQQEDSAVYLCASSLTGTGPNEQFFGPGTRLTVL.

This clone has a single count. The CDR3 is CASSKVRGTGPKNTEAFF. The CDR3 region has the DNA TGTGCCAGCAGCAAAGTTCGGGGGACAGGGCCTAAGAACACTGAAGCTTTCTTT. This chain joins TRBV21-1 and TRBJ1-1; the table's D call TRBD1 went unverified against the DNA. TRBV21-1 is recorded as a pseudogene. CDR3 length: 18 amino acids.

The chain employs TRBV30 and TRBJ2-7, with unresolved D. V was clipped by 0 bases and J by 0 bases, with 9 bases between them. CDR1 is GTSNPN, CDR2 SVGIG, per germline (reference sequence). The CDR3 contains 14 residues. The CDR3 DNA is TGTGCCTGGAGTGTACTAACCGGCTCCTACGAGCAGTACTTC. It is translated as CAWSVLTGSYEQYF.

The chain is built from TRBV18 and TRBJ2-1, with 10 bases fitting TRBD2. This CDR3 region has 15 residues. The germline V gene has CDR1 KGHSH and CDR2 LQKENI. J was trimmed by 7 bases and V by 1 base; bases with no gene match: 4. The CDR3 region has the DNA TGTGCCAGCTCACCACAGCGGGGGGGCTCTAATGAGCAGTTCTTC. Encoded protein: CASSPQRGGSNEQFF. The variable domain in full, with the rest retrieved from reference TRBV18 and TRBJ2-1, is NAGVMQNPRHLVRRRGQEARLRCSPMKGHSHVYWYRQLPEEGLKFMVYLQKENIIDESGMPKERFSAEFPKEGPSILRIQQVVRGDSAAYFCASSPQRGGSNEQFFGPGTRLTVL.

The chain recombines TRBV5-1 with TRBJ2-7, with 8 bases aligning to TRBD1. The CDR3 sequence is 15 residues long. V lost 0 bases and J lost 2; bases outside the gene matches: 4. The V gene's germline CDR1 is SGHRS and CDR2 YFSETQ. Written as DNA, the CDR3 is TGCGCCAGCAGCTTGGGTGGGACAGGCCCCTACGAGCAGTACTTC. Protein product: CASSLGGTGPYEQYF.

This clone was found a few times. V gene TRBV27 combines with J gene TRBJ2-7; 8 positions agree with TRBD2. Germline V lookup: CDR1 MNHEY, CDR2 SMNVEV (reference sequence). Trimming took 7 bases from V and 2 from J; bases not matched to a gene: 7. This CDR3 is built from 14 residues. CDR3 loop: CASTGSGGAYEQYF. In DNA, the CDR3 is TGTGCCAGCACCGGATCCGGGGGGGCCTACGAGCAGTACTTC.

The chain recombines TRBV5-4 with TRBJ1-2, with D tentatively TRBD1 (6 bases). V was clipped by 7 bases and J by 0 bases, with 22 bases between them. Germline V gene sequence: CDR1 SGHNT, CDR2 YYREEE (reference sequence). The CDR3 runs 17 residues. CDR3 nucleotides: TGTGCCAGCTTCCGGCGGGGGCAGGGGCTAGCTAACTATGGCTACACCTTC. This translates into CASFRRGQGLANYGYTF.

The rearrangement uses TRBV7-6 and TRBJ2-3; 11 bases are shared with TRBD2. Germline CDR1 and CDR2: SGHVS and FNYEAQ. The length of the CDR3 is 19 residues. Trimming at V came to 4 bases and at J to 5 bases, leaving 17 bases not matched to a gene. CDR3 protein: CASSSLGRLAGGQVDTQYF. The CDR3 nucleotides are TGTGCCAGCAGCTCCCTCGGCAGGCTAGCGGGGGGCCAGGTAGATACGCAGTATTTT.

This chain uses TRBV5-6 with TRBJ2-7; 7 nucleotides agree with TRBD2. V gave up 7 bases and J gave up 0 bases; unmatched junction bases: 7. From germline, CDR1 is SGHDT and CDR2 YYEEEE. The CDR3 consists of 14 residues. As DNA, the CDR3 is TGTGCCAGCGGACTCGGGGGGAGCTCCTACGAGCAGTACTTC. It specifies CASGLGGSSYEQYF.

This rearrangement joins TRBV4-3 to TRBJ1-1; D is unresolved. The CDR3 extends over 13 amino acids. Germline lookup yields CDR1 LGHNA and CDR2 YSLEER. V was pared by 0 bases and J by 4 bases, with 6 bases between. CDR3 in amino acids: CASSQDPSTEAFF. The CDR3 DNA is TGCGCCAGCAGCCAAGATCCGAGCACTGAAGCTTTCTTT.

The chain links TRBV7-2 to TRBJ1-1; possible D gene TRBD1, 6 bases. Trimming stripped 2 bases from V and 0 bases from J, with 19 bases between. This CDR3 region has 18 residues. From germline, CDR1 is SGHTA and CDR2 FQGNSA. The CDR3 nucleotides are TGTGCCAGCAGCTTAAGGGGGGGGCCGGACTGGATGAACACTGAAGCTTTCTTT. Its protein is CASSLRGGPDWMNTEAFF. The full variable domain, rest sourced from reference TRBV7-2 and TRBJ1-1, is GAGVSQSPSNKVTEKGKDVELRCDPISGHTALYWYRQSLGQGLEFLIYFQGNSAPDKSGLPSDRFSAERTGGSVSTLTIQRTQQEDSAVYLCASSLRGGPDWMNTEAFFGQGTRLTVV.

V gene TRBV18 combines with J gene TRBJ1-1, with 7 bases lining up with TRBD1. The CDR3 has 16 residues. Trimming cost V 3 bases and J 1 base; bases outside gene matches: 8. Germline CDR1 is KGHSH and CDR2 is LQKENI. As DNA, the CDR3 is TGTGCCAGCTCACCCAAGGGGGCAGGGGCGAACACTGAAGCTTTCTTT. Translation: CASSPKGAGANTEAFF. The full variable domain, rest sourced from reference TRBV18 and TRBJ1-1, is NAGVMQNPRHLVRRRGQEARLRCSPMKGHSHVYWYRQLPEEGLKFMVYLQKENIIDESGMPKERFSAEFPKEGPSILRIQQVVRGDSAAYFCASSPKGAGANTEAFFGQGTRLTVV.

The CDR3 DNA reads TGTGCCAGCAGCTTGACAGGGGGCTACGAGCAGTACTTC. Its protein is CASSLTGGYEQYF. The gene calls are TRBV11-2 and TRBJ2-7; 9 bases are shared with TRBD1. The CDR3 runs 13 residues. The trim removed 3 bases at V and 3 bases at J, leaving 0 bases unmatched. CDR1 and CDR2 from the germline V gene are SGHAT and FQNNGV.